The 30 T cell receptor beta chains below were found in one sample sequenced in a study of T cell repertoires in cytomegalovirus infection (dated by TCRdb to between 2017 and 2020). TCRdb shows the sequencer as Illumina HiSeq 1500. TCRdb applied fastp at Q25 and MiXCR to the public reads, then kept only in-frame beta chains. One record per CDR3 amino acid sequence lists the most common genes and DNA. In all, the sample holds 380,000 or so distinct CDR3 sequences, and about a third of those were seen once. Roughly 14% of the sample is held by the ten biggest clonotypes. The meaning of the sample's treatment or condition label: in vitro stimulation with specific CMV peptide epitopes to enrich CMV-specific T cells. For these receptors, no antigen is known. The sequencing here drew on cultured PBMCs, taken from culture after CMV antigen stimulation. The receptors originated from a human donor in good health (CMV status not recorded). Some clones in this sample may be carry-over from other donors' samples.

The V gene is TRBV20-1, the J gene TRBJ2-7; 7 bases map to TRBD1. The CDR3 is 14 amino acids. The J segment lost 2 bases and the V segment lost 2 bases, leaving 6 bases of the junction unmatched. Germline CDR1 is DFQATT and CDR2 is SNEGSKA (reference sequence). CDR3 sequence reads: CSARTRQGPYEQYF. In DNA form, the CDR3 reads TGCAGTGCTAGAACAAGACAGGGCCCCTACGAGCAGTACTTC.

A few counts support this clonotype. V is TRBV7-6 and J is TRBJ2-1; D possibly corresponds to TRBD2 (7 bases). V dropped 5 bases and J dropped 2 bases, with 25 bases sitting between them. CDR1 and CDR2 from the germline V gene are SGHVS and FNYEAQ. The CDR3 totals 19 residues. CDR3 sequence: CASSEKGGARRPPYNEQFF. DNA of the CDR3: TGTGCCAGCAGCGAGAAGGGGGGGGCACGGCGGCCCCCCTACAATGAGCAGTTCTTC.

This chain joins TRBV7-2 and TRBJ2-7; TRBD1 matches at 8 bases. CDR3 length equals 15 residues. V was pared by 6 bases and J by 2 bases, with 9 bases of the junction left unmatched. Germline assignment: CDR1 SGHTA and CDR2 FQGNSA. CDR3: CASSQGAGSPYEQYF. The DNA for the CDR3 is TGTGCCAGCAGTCAGGGGGCCGGTTCCCCCTACGAGCAGTACTTC.

The DNA of the CDR3 is TGTGCCAGCGACATAGGGGCTCTAGCGGGAGTATCCTACAATGAGCAGTTCTTC. Translating it yields CASDIGALAGVSYNEQFF. This chain connects TRBV7-2 to TRBJ2-1; 10 positions agree with TRBD2. After removal of 8 bases from V and 1 base from J, the junction contained 14 bases not matched to a gene. The CDR3 runs 18 residues. Germline V gives CDR1 SGHTA, CDR2 FQGNSA. Full variable domain (rest looked up from reference TRBV7-2 and TRBJ2-1): GAGVSQSPSNKVTEKGKDVELRCDPISGHTALYWYRQSLGQGLEFLIYFQGNSAPDKSGLPSDRFSAERTGGSVSTLTIQRTQQEDSAVYLCASDIGALAGVSYNEQFFGPGTRLTVL.

This clonotype was detected a few times. The rearrangement links TRBV6-2 or TRBV6-3 to TRBJ2-3; TRBD2 is a possible D gene (6 bases). The CDR3 loop spans 12 amino acids. Trimming stripped 11 bases from V and 2 bases from J, with 11 bases between. Per germline, CDR1 MNHEY and CDR2 SVGEGT. CDR3 region: CAVAEITDTQYF. The CDR3 DNA reads as TGTGCCGTAGCGGAGATCACAGATACGCAGTATTTT.

The chain has TRBV20-1 and TRBJ1-5; TRBD1 agrees at 7 bases. Germline V gene lookup returns CDR1 DFQATT and CDR2 SNEGSKA (reference sequence). The trim removed 0 bases at V and 2 bases at J, leaving 7 bases unmatched. The CDR3 runs to 16 residues. The CDR3 DNA reads TGCAGTGCTAGAGAAGGGGCAGGGGGAGGCAATCAGCCCCAGCATTTT. Translation gives CSAREGAGGGNQPQHF.

This clonotype was found a few times. The rearrangement links TRBV24-1 to TRBJ2-5, with D unclear. V lost 4 bases to trimming and J lost 2 bases, with 19 bases between them. CDR3 size: 17 residues. Germline CDR1 is KGHDR and CDR2 is SFDVKD. This CDR3 reads CATSDSPGSVLQETQYF. As DNA, the CDR3 is TGTGCCACCAGTGACTCGCCTGGTTCAGTCTTGCAAGAGACCCAGTACTTC.

The chain couples TRBV20-1 to TRBJ2-3; 11 positions agree with TRBD2. The CDR3 contains 14 residues. Germline assignment: CDR1 DFQATT and CDR2 SNEGSKA (reference sequence). After removal of 6 bases from V and 5 bases from J, the junction contained 7 bases not matched to a gene. The DNA for the CDR3 is TGCAGTGCCTTTGTAGCGGGAGGGAGAGATACGCAGTATTTT. It encodes CSAFVAGGRDTQYF.

The chain combines TRBV7-2 with TRBJ2-5; D gene unclear. The CDR3 is 13 amino acids. V lost 5 bases and J 3 bases, leaving 10 bases between the germline ends. Germline loops: CDR1 SGHTA, CDR2 FQGNSA. Written as DNA, the CDR3 is TGTGCCAGCAGCACAGCGATTAAAGAGACCCAGTACTTC. Translation gives CASSTAIKETQYF.

This clonotype appeared a few times. V and J are TRBV20-1 and TRBJ2-7, with D perhaps matching TRBD2 (5 bases). This CDR3 region has 12 residues. Trimming shortened V by 3 bases and J by 2 bases, and 8 bases separated the two germline ends. Germline V gene sequence: CDR1 DFQATT, CDR2 SNEGSKA (reference sequence). For the CDR3, the DNA is TGCAGTGCTAGCCTGGGAGCCTACGAGCAGTACTTC. This translates into CSASLGAYEQYF.

The chain links TRBV12-3 or TRBV12-4 to TRBJ1-5; D uncertain. The CDR3 is made up of 16 amino acids. V was pared by 7 bases and J by 0 bases, with 16 bases between. The CDR3 here is CASTQDSSGSNQPQHF. The CDR3 DNA reads TGTGCCAGCACCCAGGACTCATCGGGTAGCAATCAGCCCCAGCATTTT.

The V call is TRBV12-3 or TRBV12-4, the J call TRBJ1-4; D remains unclear. The CDR3 length is 14 residues. V was pared by 3 bases and J by 8 bases, with 13 bases between. This CDR3 reads CASSLAGVEEKLFF. The DNA of the CDR3 is TGTGCCAGCAGTTTGGCGGGAGTGGAGGAAAAACTGTTTTTT.

This sequence joins TRBV6-5 and TRBJ2-1, with D maybe TRBD1 (6 bases). Germline CDR1 and CDR2: MNHEY and SVGAGI. V gave up 6 bases and J gave up 10 bases, with 19 bases separating them. CDR3 length: 14 residues. The CDR3 bases are TGTGCCAGCAGCTATTATCAGACAGGCAGGGAGCAGTTCTTC. It codes for CASSYYQTGREQFF.

With regard to this clonotype: A single base separates this from a much larger clone, so it may be a read error. The V call is TRBV7-2, the J call TRBJ2-3; D gene unclear. This CDR3 comprises 15 residues. Germline-derived CDR1 and CDR2 are SGHTA and FQGNSA. CDR3 in DNA: TGTGACAGCAGCCTCCAGGACGGACGCACAGATACGCAGTATTTT. This encodes CDSSLQDGRTDTQYF.

The V gene is TRBV14, the J gene TRBJ1-2; tentatively, D is TRBD1 (5 bases). The CDR3 runs 15 residues. Trimming stripped 0 bases from V and 4 bases from J, with 12 bases between. Germline V gene sequence: CDR1 SGHDN, CDR2 FVKESK. CDR3 sequence: CASSQDRRGSYGYTF. The CDR3 nucleotides are TGTGCCAGCAGCCAAGATCGGCGGGGGAGCTATGGCTACACCTTC.

With regard to this clonotype: With a much larger clone just one base away, this may be a read error. As DNA, the CDR3 is TGCGCCAGCAGTGAACGGGGAAAAGAGACCCAGTACTTC. This gives the protein CASSERGKETQYF. The chain combines TRBV10-2 with TRBJ2-5, with D possibly matching TRBD2 (5 bases). Germline values: CDR1 WSHSY, CDR2 SAAADI. The CDR3 has 13 amino acids. V was trimmed by 3 bases and J by 3 bases, leaving 8 bases between them.

The chain links TRBV20-1 to TRBJ2-3; the match to TRBD2 covers 10 bases. This CDR3 has 16 amino acids. The J segment lost 10 bases and the V segment lost 0 bases, leaving 13 bases of the junction unmatched. Per germline, CDR1 DFQATT and CDR2 SNEGSKA (reference sequence). CDR3 region: CSARDTLAGYSFSQYF. CDR3 nucleotides: TGCAGTGCTAGAGATACACTAGCGGGATACTCATTCTCGCAGTATTTT.

The genes are TRBV7-2 and TRBJ2-1; 13 bases are shared with TRBD2. The CDR3 has 17 residues. The germline V gene encodes CDR1 SGHTA and CDR2 FQGNSA. J gave up 2 bases and V 1 base, and 2 bases lay outside the gene matches. The CDR3 loop reads CASSLELAGGPYNEQFF. CDR3 coding DNA: TGTGCCAGCAGCTTAGAACTAGCGGGAGGGCCCTACAATGAGCAGTTCTTC. Combining the CDR3 with reference TRBV7-2 and TRBJ2-1 gives the whole variable domain GAGVSQSPSNKVTEKGKDVELRCDPISGHTALYWYRQSLGQGLEFLIYFQGNSAPDKSGLPSDRFSAERTGGSVSTLTIQRTQQEDSAVYLCASSLELAGGPYNEQFFGPGTRLTVL.

This clonotype was seen only a few times. One end of the junction does not line up with germline, which may come from a read error. The CDR3 sequence is CASSYSPKGGRERLFF. The CDR3 DNA reads TGTGCCAGCAGTTACTCGCCCAAGGGGGGCCGAGAAAGACTGTTTTTT. The rearrangement joins TRBV6-8 to TRBJ1-4; the D gene is possibly TRBD1 (6 bases). The germline gives CDR1 MNHGY, CDR2 SAAAGT. CDR3 length: 16 residues.

This clonotype was observed a few times. This sequence joins TRBV12-3 or TRBV12-4 and TRBJ2-1; D gene uncertain. The length of the CDR3 is 13 residues. V dropped 0 bases and J dropped 10 bases, with 10 bases sitting between them. CDR3 protein: CASSLAGLGEQFF. The CDR3 bases are TGTGCCAGCAGTTTAGCGGGGTTAGGGGAGCAGTTCTTC.

This clonotype was seen repeatedly, ten times or more. The CDR3 coding sequence is TGTGCCAGCAGCCTCCCCGGCCCAGGGTTGGACGAGCAGTACGTC. Protein: CASSLPGPGLDEQYV. This chain uses TRBV7-8 with TRBJ2-7, with D maybe TRBD1 (5 bases). The germline V gene has CDR1 SGHVS and CDR2 FQNEAQ. The V end lost 5 bases, the J end lost 5 bases, and 19 bases lay between the germline ends. This CDR3 has 15 amino acids.

The V gene is TRBV7-2, the J gene TRBJ2-3, with D hard to call. Germline V gives CDR1 SGHTA, CDR2 FQGNSA. The CDR3 loop spans 13 amino acids. The ends were cut back, 4 bases at V and 4 bases at J, with 9 bases in the middle. This CDR3 reads CASSSHSPDTQYF. The DNA of the CDR3 is TGTGCCAGCAGCTCCCACAGCCCAGATACGCAGTATTTT. Together with reference TRBV7-2 and TRBJ2-3, the CDR3 gives the full variable domain: GAGVSQSPSNKVTEKGKDVELRCDPISGHTALYWYRQSLGQGLEFLIYFQGNSAPDKSGLPSDRFSAERTGGSVSTLTIQRTQQEDSAVYLCASSSHSPDTQYFGPGTRLTVL.

This clonotype has only one observation. This chain joins TRBV12-5 and TRBJ1-2; D perhaps matches TRBD1 (5 bases). Trimming took 6 bases from V and 3 from J, leaving 14 bases between them. Germline CDR1 LGHNT, CDR2 FRNRAP. CDR3 length: 14 residues. The CDR3 DNA reads TGTGCTAGTGGGGGAAGCGGGGCGGACTATGGCTACACCTTC. Protein: CASGGSGADYGYTF.

In its sample, this clonotype was seen a few times. CDR3 in amino acids: CASSGRTSPTGELFF. CDR3 DNA: TGTGCCAGTAGTGGTAGGACTAGCCCCACCGGGGAGCTGTTTTTT. The gene calls are TRBV19 and TRBJ2-2; the match to TRBD2 covers 8 bases. Unmatched junction bases numbered 6, after V lost 5 bases and J lost 4 bases. The germline V gene has CDR1 LNHDA and CDR2 SQIVND (reference sequence). CDR3 length: 15 residues.

This chain joins TRBV5-1 and TRBJ2-7; D is perhaps TRBD2 (7 bases). Looked up from germline, CDR1 is SGHRS and CDR2 is YFSETQ. V gave up 4 bases and J gave up 2 bases, with 19 bases separating them. The CDR3 is made up of 16 amino acids. The CDR3 loop is CASSTGGGLKAYEQYF. The DNA for the CDR3 is TGCGCCAGCAGCACCGGAGGGGGACTAAAAGCCTACGAGCAGTACTTC.

V and J are TRBV24-1 and TRBJ2-7; TRBD1 might be the D (6 bases). Trimming took off 9 bases at V and 6 bases at J, with 17 bases between the two ends. The CDR3 has 13 amino acids. Germline CDR1 reads KGHDR; CDR2 reads SFDVKD. The CDR3 loop is CATHTRGLAEQYV. CDR3 DNA: TGTGCCACCCACACTAGGGGGTTGGCCGAGCAGTACGTC.

The chain combines TRBV12-3 or TRBV12-4 with TRBJ2-4; unclear D gene. The V and J ends lost 3 bases and 0 bases respectively, with 9 bases between them. The CDR3 length is 15 residues. The chain's CDR3 is CASSFHHVAKNIQYF. The CDR3 nucleotides are TGTGCCAGCAGTTTCCACCATGTAGCCAAAAACATTCAGTACTTC.

The chain employs TRBV19 and TRBJ2-2; 9 bases match TRBD2. The CDR3 spans 15 residues. The V gene's germline CDR1 is LNHDA and CDR2 SQIVND (reference sequence). Trimming cost V 3 bases and J 4 bases; bases outside gene matches: 3. CDR3 region: CASSIGGRVTGELFF. As DNA, the CDR3 is TGTGCCAGTAGTATCGGCGGGAGGGTCACCGGGGAGCTGTTTTTT.

The chain carries TRBV6-5 and TRBJ2-3; TRBD2 agrees at 10 bases. The CDR3 sequence is 15 residues long. Germline trimming cut 2 bases from V and 4 bases from J; bases unmatched to any gene: 3. CDR1 is MNHEY and CDR2 is SVGAGI in the germline V gene. This CDR3 reads CASSYLAGAADTQYF. CDR3 bases: TGTGCCAGCAGTTACCTAGCGGGAGCGGCAGATACGCAGTATTTT.

This chain connects TRBV29-1 to TRBJ2-5; 11 bases are shared with TRBD2. Germline V gives CDR1 SQVTM, CDR2 ANQGSEA. Trimming removed 8 bases from V and 3 bases from J; junction bases left unmatched: 8. CDR3 length equals 14 residues. The chain's CDR3 is CSSQRGLAEETQYF. In nucleotides, the CDR3 is TGCAGCTCTCAGAGGGGACTAGCGGAAGAGACCCAGTACTTC.